Listed here are 25 T cell receptor beta chains from one sample, sequenced in a study of blood T cell repertoires in COVID-19. Profiled with immunoSEQ multiplex PCR; TCRdb holds only in-frame clones, not every one. In the table there are nearly 80,000 clones, approximately 82% of which are singletons. Sequencing was carried out using peripheral blood. These TCRs come from a woman between 70 and 85 years old with acute or convalescent COVID-19.

The chain links TRBV7-3 to TRBJ2-7, with 7 bases that match TRBD2. This CDR3 region has 16 residues. V lost 4 bases, J lost 0 bases, and 9 bases stayed unmatched. Germline CDR1 reads SGHTA; CDR2 reads FQGTGA. CDR3 nucleotide sequence: TGTGCCAGCAGCTGTGATAGCGGGCTGATCTCCTACGAGCAGTACTTC. Translated, it gives CASSCDSGLISYEQYF.

The chain recombines TRBV7-2 with TRBJ2-2, with 10 positions matching TRBD2. The germline CDR1 and CDR2 sequences are SGHTA and FQGNSA. The CDR3 totals 19 residues. V trimming: 5 bases; J trimming: 2 bases; junction bases outside the gene matches: 14. The CDR3 DNA reads as TGTGCCAGCAGCCCGCAGACTAAACTAGCGGGACGAAACACCGGGGAGCTGTTTTTT. It yields the protein CASSPQTKLAGRNTGELFF.

V is TRBV7-2 and J is TRBJ1-1; D is perhaps TRBD1 (6 bases). The CDR3 length is 13 residues. Germline loops: CDR1 SGHTA, CDR2 FQGNSA. The V gene lost 5 bases and the J gene lost 3 bases, with 10 bases spanning the gap. CDR3 region: CASSRGTHTEAFF. In DNA form, the CDR3 reads TGTGCCAGCAGCAGGGGGACGCACACTGAAGCTTTCTTT.

V and J are TRBV27 and TRBJ2-3; D not certain. The V gene lost 8 bases and the J gene lost 4 bases, with 16 bases spanning the gap. The germline CDR1 and CDR2 sequences are MNHEY and SMNVEV (reference sequence). The CDR3 is 14 residues long. The DNA for the CDR3 is TGTGCCAGCTTCTCTTTCGTGCGCCCAGATACGCAGTATTTT. Encoded protein: CASFSFVRPDTQYF.

The CDR3 region is CASSLAGGPGTGELFF. In nucleotides, the CDR3 is TGTGCCAGCAGCTTAGCGGGAGGGCCGGGCACCGGGGAGCTGTTTTTT. V and J are TRBV7-2 and TRBJ2-2; 7 bases fit TRBD2. CDR1 and CDR2 (germline): SGHTA, FQGNSA. Unmatched junction bases numbered 5, after V lost 0 bases and J lost 4 bases. There are 16 residues in the CDR3.

The gene calls are TRBV3-1 (or the pseudogene TRBV3-2) and TRBJ1-1; TRBD1 matches 8 bases. The germline CDR1 and CDR2 sequences are LGHDT and YNNKEL (reference sequence). Trimming removed 1 base from V and 10 bases from J; junction bases left unmatched: 5. This CDR3 contains 13 residues. CDR3 coding DNA: TGTGCCAGCAGCCAAGCGGCGGGACAGGTAGCTTTCTTT. The encoded protein is CASSQAAGQVAFF.

The chain joins TRBV27 to TRBJ2-2; no firm D call. In germline, CDR1 is MNHEY, CDR2 SMNVEV (reference sequence). This CDR3 comprises 15 residues. Deletions cut 2 bases from V and 0 bases from J, with 7 bases between. Here the CDR3 reads CASSLTESNTGELFF. In nucleotides, the CDR3 is TGTGCCAGCAGTTTAACAGAATCGAACACCGGGGAGCTGTTTTTT.

The rearrangement uses TRBV2 and TRBJ2-5; the D is unclear. Germline V gene sequence: CDR1 SNHLY, CDR2 FYNNEI. Trimming stripped 7 bases from V and 4 bases from J, with 13 bases between. The CDR3 consists of 13 residues. The CDR3 sequence is CASKTRERETQYF. For the CDR3, the DNA is TGTGCCAGCAAGACAAGAGAACGAGAGACCCAGTACTTC.

V is TRBV5-1 and J is TRBJ2-7; 10 nucleotides agree with TRBD2. CDR3 length: 13 residues. The V gene end was trimmed by 4 bases and the J gene end by 6 bases; junction bases not matched to a gene: 4. Germline V gives CDR1 SGHRS, CDR2 YFSETQ. CDR3 sequence reads: CASSDLAGAEQYF. CDR3 bases: TGCGCCAGCAGCGATCTAGCGGGAGCCGAGCAGTACTTC.

V gene TRBV28 combines with J gene TRBJ1-1; 11 bases align to TRBD1. This CDR3 has 14 residues. The V segment lost 2 bases and the J segment 10 bases; nucleotides outside the gene matches: 6. CDR1 is MDHEN, CDR2 SYDVKM, per germline. The DNA of the CDR3 is TGTGCCAGCAGTTTAGGACAGGGGGCGTTTGGAGCTTTCTTT. The encoded protein is CASSLGQGAFGAFF.

The chain carries TRBV6-6 and TRBJ1-5; D is uncertain. V was trimmed by 2 bases and J by 2 bases, leaving 13 bases between them. Germline lookup yields CDR1 MNHNY and CDR2 SVGAGI (reference sequence). CDR3 length equals 16 residues. CDR3 DNA: TGTGCCAGCAGTTACGTGGTGGGAGGAGGCAATCAGCCCCAGCATTTT. As protein: CASSYVVGGGNQPQHF.

The V call is TRBV5-5, the J call TRBJ1-6; D is possibly TRBD1 (5 bases). The CDR3 contains 13 residues. Germline-derived CDR1 and CDR2 are SGHKS and YYEKEE (reference sequence). The V and J ends lost 2 bases and 8 bases respectively, with 8 bases between them. In DNA, the CDR3 is TGTGCCAGCAGCTTTTTAGGGGATTCACCCCTCCACTTT. It encodes CASSFLGDSPLHF.

This clone was recorded once. V usage is TRBV29-1 and J usage is TRBJ2-7, with 13 bases that match TRBD2. Germline V gene data show CDR1 as SQVTM and CDR2 as ANQGSEA. Losses at the gene ends were 4 bases for V and 7 bases for J; bases not matched to a gene: 4. This CDR3 spans 13 amino acids. The DNA for the CDR3 is TGCAGCGTTGGACTAGCGGGAGGCATTGAGCAGTACTTC. It is translated as CSVGLAGGIEQYF.

The chain joins TRBV20-1 to TRBJ2-7; tentatively, D is TRBD2 (6 bases). Germline CDR1 reads DFQATT; CDR2 reads SNEGSKA (reference sequence). V lost 7 bases to trimming and J lost 5 bases, with 12 bases between them. The CDR3 runs to 11 residues. The CDR3 nucleotides are TGCAGTGTTAAGCGGGTTGACGAGCAGTACTTC. It codes for CSVKRVDEQYF.

The chain employs TRBV2 and TRBJ2-7; D gene uncertain. This CDR3 has 12 residues. Germline V CDR1 and CDR2: SNHLY, FYNNEI. Deletions cut 7 bases from V and 1 base from J, with 8 bases between. CDR3 amino acids: CASKSGSYEQYF. The DNA for the CDR3 is TGTGCCAGCAAATCGGGTTCCTACGAGCAGTACTTC.

The chain links TRBV5-1 to TRBJ2-2; 8 nucleotides agree with TRBD2. V gave up 4 bases and J gave up 4 bases; unmatched junction bases: 12. The CDR3 has 17 amino acids. Looked up from germline, CDR1 is SGHRS and CDR2 is YFSETQ. The CDR3: CASSPTRRAGGTGELFF. In DNA form, the CDR3 reads TGCGCCAGCAGCCCAACCAGGAGGGCGGGAGGCACCGGGGAGCTGTTTTTT.

The J gene is TRBJ2-7, the V gene TRBV4-1; TRBD2 matches 9 bases. The CDR3 consists of 14 residues. Germline CDR1 reads MGHRA; CDR2 reads YSYEKL. Trimming cost V 6 bases and J 7 bases; bases outside gene matches: 10. The CDR3 protein is CASSPGLAGREQYF. In nucleotides, the CDR3 is TGCGCCAGCAGTCCGGGACTAGCCGGTCGGGAGCAGTACTTC.

The rearrangement links TRBV7-3 to TRBJ2-2; D perhaps matches TRBD1 (5 bases). The CDR3 is 14 residues long. V lost 5 bases, J lost 7 bases, and 14 bases lay in between. Looked up from germline, CDR1 is SGHTA and CDR2 is FQGTGA. For the CDR3, the DNA is TGTGCCAGCAGCCCCGGACACGGTAACGGGGAGCTGTTTTTT. Translated, it gives CASSPGHGNGELFF. Full variable domain (outside the CDR3, taken from reference TRBV7-3 and TRBJ2-2): GAGVSQTPSNKVTEKGKYVELRCDPISGHTALYWYRQSLGQGPEFLIYFQGTGAADDSGLPNDRFFAVRPEGSVSTLKIQRTERGDSAVYLCASSPGHGNGELFFGEGSRLTVL.

The chain joins TRBV19 to TRBJ1-1, with D uncertain. The CDR3 extends over 14 amino acids. Germline CDR1 and CDR2: LNHDA and SQIVND (reference sequence). Deletions cut 3 bases from V and 1 base from J, with 9 bases between. CDR3 region: CASSIMSGNTEAFF. The CDR3 DNA sequence: TGTGCCAGTAGTATCATGTCGGGGAACACTGAAGCTTTCTTT.

The gene calls are TRBV5-1 and TRBJ1-2; no definite D call. The length of the CDR3 is 15 residues. Trimming pared 1 base from V and 4 bases from J, leaving 14 bases between. Germline lookup yields CDR1 SGHRS and CDR2 YFSETQ. The CDR3 DNA reads TGCGCCAGCAGCTTGCACAGAAATAAAGGCTATGGCTACACCTTC. Translation: CASSLHRNKGYGYTF.

The V and J genes are TRBV2 and TRBJ1-2; perhaps TRBD1 as D (5 bases). The CDR3 sequence is 13 residues long. The germline V gene has CDR1 SNHLY and CDR2 FYNNEI. The V end was cut by 0 bases, the J end by 8 bases, with 10 bases between. The CDR3 protein is CASSEALRGGYTF. CDR3 nucleotide sequence: TGTGCCAGCAGTGAAGCGCTTCGGGGGGGCTACACCTTC.

The chain carries TRBV7-9 and TRBJ2-2; 10 positions match TRBD1. The CDR3 extends over 16 amino acids. The V gene end was trimmed by 3 bases and the J gene end by 5 bases; junction bases not matched to a gene: 6. Looked up from germline, CDR1 is SEHNR and CDR2 is FQNEAQ (reference sequence). CDR3 protein: CASSFGQGVGTGELFF. CDR3 DNA: TGTGCCAGCAGCTTCGGACAGGGGGTCGGAACCGGGGAGCTGTTTTTT.

A single count supports this clone. The rearrangement links TRBV5-5 to TRBJ1-5; D call uncertain. The germline V and J ends were trimmed by 0 bases and 6 bases, with 10 bases remaining between them. The CDR3 runs 14 residues. CDR1 SGHKS and CDR2 YYEKEE come from the germline V gene (reference sequence). CDR3 DNA sequence: TGTGCCAGCAGCTTGGCGAGCGGCCGTCAGCCCCAGCATTTT. As protein: CASSLASGRQPQHF. The whole variable domain, filled in from reference TRBV5-5 and TRBJ1-5, reads DAGVTQSPTHLIKTRGQQVTLRCSPISGHKSVSWYQQVLGQGPQFIFQYYEKEERGRGNFPDRFSARQFPNYSSELNVNALLLGDSALYLCASSLASGRQPQHFGDGTRLSIL.

The chain combines TRBV19 with TRBJ2-7; possible D gene TRBD1, 5 bases. The CDR3 has 13 amino acids. Trimming shortened V by 8 bases and J by 2 bases, and 13 bases separated the two germline ends. Looked up from germline, CDR1 is LNHDA and CDR2 is SQIVND (reference sequence). CDR3 sequence reads: CASGLGHTYEQYF. DNA of the CDR3: TGTGCCAGTGGATTAGGACATACCTACGAGCAGTACTTC.

The chain employs TRBV25-1 and TRBJ2-6; possibly TRBD1 for D (5 bases). The CDR3 sequence is 15 residues long. V lost 5 bases, J lost 0 bases, and 8 bases lay in between. From germline, CDR1 is MGHDK and CDR2 SYGVNS. The CDR3 loop is CASSLGASGANVLTF. The CDR3, as DNA: TGTGCCAGCAGTTTAGGGGCCTCTGGGGCCAACGTCCTGACTTTC.